The 31 T cell receptor beta chains reported below all come from one sample, sequenced in a study of radiation and T cells in renal cell carcinoma. Data came from immunoSEQ multiplex PCR; TCRdb stores just in-frame clones and leaves some out. The sample has 50,000 to 70,000 clones, over 60% seen once; the top ten hold approximately 6.6%. Time point in this sample: blood 4 weeks post-SBRT, at nephrectomy. Documented treatment: 15 Gy SBRT to primary tumor, nephrectomy 4 weeks later. Here the sequenced sample was blood, taken from a patient whose treatment included radiotherapy and nephrectomy. The receptors were sampled from a man aged 55 to 70 with renal cell carcinoma.

The rearrangement uses TRBV5-6 and TRBJ1-3; 7 nucleotides line up with TRBD1. This CDR3 region has 14 residues. Unmatched junction bases numbered 4, after V lost 4 bases and J lost 3 bases. Germline V gives CDR1 SGHDT, CDR2 YYEEEE. In nucleotides, the CDR3 is TGTGCCAGCAGCCCCCGGACAGGTGGAAACACCATATATTTT. Translated: CASSPRTGGNTIYF.

The V call is TRBV21-1, the J call TRBJ1-1; TRBD1, the D gene given by the table, was not confirmed from the DNA. TRBV21-1 is recorded as a pseudogene. The CDR3 is 15 amino acids. The CDR3 protein is CASSKGGHINTEAFF. CDR3 sequence (DNA): TGTGCCAGCAGCAAAGGGGGACACATTAACACTGAAGCTTTCTTT.

V and J are TRBV2 and TRBJ1-5; D not resolved. The CDR3 loop spans 12 amino acids. The germline V gene has CDR1 SNHLY and CDR2 FYNNEI. Trimming removed 6 bases at V and 3 bases at J, with 6 bases between. CDR3 region: CASSLYNQPQHF. The CDR3 DNA reads TGTGCCAGCAGCCTCTACAATCAGCCCCAGCATTTT.

A note on this clone: Distinct nucleotide sequences in the sample also encode this CDR3. Here the CDR3 DNA reads TGCAGCGTTGAACAAAGTACTAACTATGGCTACACCTTC. Residues: CSVEQSTNYGYTF. The chain is built from TRBV29-1 and TRBJ1-2; no clear D. V lost 2 bases and J lost 0, with 7 bases in between. Germline V gives CDR1 SQVTM, CDR2 ANQGSEA. The CDR3 runs 13 residues. The whole variable domain, remainder taken from reference TRBV29-1 and TRBJ1-2, is SAVISQKPSRDICQRGTSLTIQCQVDSQVTMMFWYRQQPGQSLTLIATANQGSEATYESGFVIDKFPISRPNLTFSTLTVSNMSPEDSSIYLCSVEQSTNYGYTFGSGTRLTVV.

The chain carries TRBV27 and TRBJ2-5, with TRBD2 identical over 10 bases. The V segment lost 8 bases and the J segment 5 bases; nucleotides outside the gene matches: 11. Germline V gene data show CDR1 as MNHEY and CDR2 as SMNVEV (reference sequence). The length of the CDR3 is 15 residues. CDR3 nucleotide sequence: TGTGCCAGCCGAACTGGACTAGCGGCTCGGGAGACCCAGTACTTC. This sequence encodes CASRTGLAARETQYF.

This rearrangement joins TRBV2 to TRBJ2-7; 10 bases fit TRBD2. The CDR3 covers 14 residues. CDR1 and CDR2 from the germline V gene are SNHLY and FYNNEI. The J segment lost 8 bases and the V segment lost 3 bases, leaving 7 bases of the junction unmatched. The CDR3 region has the DNA TGTGCCAGCAGTGATTTTGAGGGACTAGCGAAGCAGTACTTC. Translation gives CASSDFEGLAKQYF.

This clone was seen a handful of times. This chain joins TRBV18 and TRBJ1-6; 9 positions match TRBD1. Germline V gene data show CDR1 as KGHSH and CDR2 as LQKENI. The CDR3 is 14 residues long. Germline trimming cut 3 bases from V and 9 bases from J; bases unmatched to any gene: 3. The CDR3 DNA reads TGTGCCAGCTCACCCACAGGGGGCACTTCACCCCTCCACTTT. Protein sequence: CASSPTGGTSPLHF.

The chain is built from TRBV30 and TRBJ1-1; tentative D call: TRBD1 (6 bases). The CDR3 extends over 14 amino acids. Trimming took off 1 base at V and 6 bases at J, with 15 bases between the two ends. The germline gives CDR1 GTSNPN, CDR2 SVGIG (reference sequence). CDR3 protein: CAWSGDRGTPEAFF. The CDR3 region has the DNA TGTGCCTGGAGTGGGGATAGGGGGACCCCTGAAGCTTTCTTT.

The V gene is TRBV14, the J gene TRBJ1-2, with a possible D match to TRBD1 (5 bases). The CDR3 is 15 amino acids. The germline V gene has CDR1 SGHDN and CDR2 FVKESK. V lost 4 bases and J lost 2, with 14 bases in between. The CDR3 spells CASSLAGTENYGYTF. The CDR3 DNA sequence: TGTGCCAGCAGCCTAGCCGGGACTGAGAACTATGGCTACACCTTC.

The chain carries TRBV7-7 and TRBJ2-5; TRBD2 is a possible D gene (5 bases). CDR3 size: 13 residues. The germline V and J ends were trimmed by 3 bases and 5 bases, with 10 bases remaining between them. Germline V CDR1 and CDR2: SSHAT, FNYEAQ (reference sequence). CDR3 in DNA: TGTGCCAGCAGCTTTGCGGGTCCCGAGACCCAGTACTTC. The encoded protein is CASSFAGPETQYF.

This clone was picked up one time. The chain recombines TRBV9 with TRBJ1-3; no firm D call. The V gene's germline CDR1 is SGDLS and CDR2 YYNGEE. V lost 0 bases, J lost 0 bases, and 7 bases lay in between. The CDR3 sequence is 15 residues long. CDR3 protein: CASSVGAASGNTIYF. CDR3 DNA sequence: TGTGCCAGCAGCGTAGGCGCTGCCTCTGGAAACACCATATATTTT.

The chain's CDR3 is CASSYPSGWNTGELFF. The CDR3 nucleotides read TGTGCCAGCAGCTATCCCTCAGGATGGAACACCGGGGAGCTGTTTTTT. The chain combines TRBV13 with TRBJ2-2; no clear D gene. Germline lookup yields CDR1 PRHDT and CDR2 FYEKMQ (reference sequence). Trimming pared 4 bases from V and 1 base from J, leaving 13 bases between. This CDR3 spans 16 amino acids.

This sequence joins TRBV5-6 and TRBJ2-1, with 7 bases matching TRBD2. Germline lookup yields CDR1 SGHDT and CDR2 YYEEEE. The ends lost 0 bases at V and 1 base at J; junction bases unmatched: 4. The length of the CDR3 is 16 residues. CDR3 coding DNA: TGTGCCAGCAGCTTGGACCGGGGGGTTTCCTACAATGAGCAGTTCTTC. Amino acids: CASSLDRGVSYNEQFF.

The chain uses TRBV10-2 and TRBJ2-1, with D unresolved. Trimming took 5 bases from V and 4 from J, leaving 6 bases between them. Germline V gives CDR1 WSHSY, CDR2 SAAADI. CDR3 length: 12 amino acids. CDR3 DNA: TGCGCCAGCAGTATTACATACAATGAGCAGTTCTTC. Translation gives CASSITYNEQFF.

This chain uses TRBV5-4 with TRBJ2-1; 9 bases line up with TRBD1. Germline V gene data show CDR1 as SGHNT and CDR2 as YYREEE (reference sequence). J was trimmed by 9 bases and V by 4 bases; bases with no gene match: 14. There are 16 residues in the CDR3. The CDR3 DNA sequence: TGTGCCAGCAGCGTCGGATCGACAGGGGGTTTGGCTGAGCAGTTCTTC. This encodes CASSVGSTGGLAEQFF.

V is TRBV19 and J is TRBJ2-1; 14 positions agree with TRBD2. The CDR3 is 19 amino acids. Germline assignment: CDR1 LNHDA and CDR2 SQIVND (reference sequence). Germline trimming cut 3 bases from V and 0 bases from J; bases unmatched to any gene: 7. CDR3 bases: TGTGCCAGTAGTATCGGACTAGCGGGGGGCCATAGCTCCTACAATGAGCAGTTCTTC. Its translation: CASSIGLAGGHSSYNEQFF.

This chain joins TRBV7-8 and TRBJ2-5; 10 nucleotides agree with TRBD1. The DNA end is more similar to TRBJ2-7, so the J call may be wrong. Germline lookup yields CDR1 SGHVS and CDR2 FQNEAQ. The length of the CDR3 is 18 residues. The CDR3 DNA is TGTGCCAGCAGCTTATTTTCCTCGGCCGGGACAGGGGCTAGCGAGCAGTACTTC. This encodes CASSLFSSAGTGASEQYF.

The V call is TRBV7-2, the J call TRBJ1-2, with TRBD1 matching over 7 bases. Per germline, CDR1 SGHTA and CDR2 FQGNSA. V shed 4 bases, J shed 4 bases, and the junction held 3 bases outside the gene matches. The CDR3 is 13 residues long. As DNA, the CDR3 is TGTGCCAGCAGCTGGGACAGTGTCTATGGCTACACCTTC. This codes for CASSWDSVYGYTF.

The V and J genes are TRBV6-5 and TRBJ1-6; perhaps TRBD1 as D (6 bases). The CDR3 extends over 15 amino acids. The V end was cut by 6 bases, the J end by 0 bases, with 9 bases between. Germline CDR1 MNHEY, CDR2 SVGAGI. The CDR3 DNA sequence: TGTGCCAGCAGACAGGGAACCTCCTATAATTCACCCCTCCACTTT. Protein: CASRQGTSYNSPLHF.

The chain links TRBV5-8 to TRBJ2-5; perhaps D is TRBD1 or TRBD2 (6 bases each). Trimming left V 6 bases short and J 1 base short, with 13 bases between. This CDR3 comprises 14 residues. CDR1 SGHTS and CDR2 YDEGEE come from the germline V gene. CDR3 bases: TGTGCCAGCAACTCCTGGGGGGCCCAAGAGACCCAGTACTTC. This translates into CASNSWGAQETQYF.

This chain joins TRBV12-5 and TRBJ1-1; D remains ambiguous. This CDR3 comprises 12 residues. V lost 2 bases and J lost 7, with 8 bases in between. Per the germline V gene, CDR1 is LGHNT and CDR2 is FRNRAP. The CDR3 is CASGLSPREAFF. The CDR3, as DNA: TGTGCTAGTGGTTTGTCACCACGTGAAGCTTTCTTT.

The chain is built from TRBV7-7 and TRBJ2-3; 9 nucleotides agree with TRBD2. This CDR3 is built from 16 residues. Germline V gene sequence: CDR1 SSHAT, CDR2 FNYEAQ (reference sequence). V lost 4 bases to trimming and J lost 6 bases; unmatched junction nucleotides: 11. The CDR3 DNA follows: TGTGCCAGCAGCTCGCTGGGGAGCGGGGGGAGCGATACGCAGTATTTT. Translating it yields CASSSLGSGGSDTQYF. The full variable domain, completed using reference TRBV7-7 and TRBJ2-3, is GAGVSQSPRYKVTKRGQDVTLRCDPISSHATLYWYQQALGQGPEFLTYFNYEAQPDKSGLPSDRFSAERPEGSISTLTIQRTEQRDSAMYRCASSSLGSGGSDTQYFGPGTRLTVL.

This chain uses TRBV30 with TRBJ1-2; tentatively, D is TRBD1 (6 bases). V shed 0 bases and J shed 6 bases, with 8 bases lying between them. CDR3 length equals 12 residues. Germline V gives CDR1 GTSNPN, CDR2 SVGIG (reference sequence). The CDR3 region is CAWSVYRDGYTF. The CDR3, as DNA: TGTGCCTGGAGTGTATACAGGGATGGCTACACCTTC.

This chain joins TRBV5-5 and TRBJ1-1; D is unresolved. There are 15 residues in the CDR3. Looked up from germline, CDR1 is SGHKS and CDR2 is YYEKEE (reference sequence). Trimming stripped 2 bases from V and 1 base from J, with 12 bases between. CDR3 residues: CASSFLHEENTEAFF. DNA of the CDR3: TGTGCCAGCAGCTTCCTTCATGAGGAGAACACTGAAGCTTTCTTT.

This clone appeared a few times. The sample contains more than one DNA sequence encoding this CDR3. The V gene is TRBV7-8, the J gene TRBJ2-5; 7 nucleotides align to TRBD1. Germline CDR1 is SGHVS and CDR2 is FQNEAQ. V was pared by 4 bases and J by 2 bases, with 1 base of the junction left unmatched. The CDR3 has 13 amino acids. In DNA, the CDR3 is TGTGCCAGCAGCTCGGGACAGCAAGAGACCCAGTACTTC. The encoded protein is CASSSGQQETQYF. Together with reference TRBV7-8 and TRBJ2-5, the CDR3 gives the full variable domain: GAGVSQSPRYKVAKRGQDVALRCDPISGHVSLFWYQQALGQGPEFLTYFQNEAQLDKSGLPSDRFFAERPEGSVSTLKIQRTQQEDSAVYLCASSSGQQETQYFGPGTRLLVL.

DNA for the CDR3: TGTGCCAGCAGACCTAATCCACCTAGCACAGATACGCAGTATTTT. Encoded protein: CASRPNPPSTDTQYF. V usage is TRBV25-1 and J usage is TRBJ2-3; D is uncertain. V was trimmed by 6 bases and J by 0 bases, leaving 13 bases between them. Germline loops: CDR1 MGHDK, CDR2 SYGVNS. This CDR3 is built from 15 residues.

The J gene is TRBJ1-3, the V gene TRBV6-1; tentative D call: TRBD1 (6 bases). Trimming removed 4 bases from V and 9 bases from J, with 19 bases in between. The CDR3 contains 15 residues. CDR1 is MNHNS, CDR2 SASEGT, per germline. In DNA form, the CDR3 reads TGTGCCAGCAGTGCAGACACGTCGGACAGAGGCACCATATATTTT. Translation: CASSADTSDRGTIYF.

The chain carries TRBV4-3 and TRBJ1-5; 7 positions agree with TRBD1. Germline CDR1 is LGHNA and CDR2 is YSLEER. The CDR3 loop spans 15 amino acids. V gave up 5 bases and J gave up 2 bases; unmatched junction bases: 6. The CDR3 nucleotides read TGCGCCAGCAGCGAGGGGGCCTGGGGCAATCAGCCCCAGCATTTT. Translated, it gives CASSEGAWGNQPQHF.

The chain uses TRBV7-3 and TRBJ2-3, with D hard to call. This CDR3 contains 14 residues. Deletions cut 2 bases from V and 2 bases from J, with 8 bases between. Looked up from germline, CDR1 is SGHTA and CDR2 is FQGTGA. This CDR3 is CASSLGDFTDTQYF. The DNA of the CDR3 is TGTGCCAGCAGCTTAGGGGATTTCACAGATACGCAGTATTTT.

The V gene is TRBV5-8, the J gene TRBJ1-2; no firm D call. The CDR3 totals 14 residues. Germline loops: CDR1 SGHTS, CDR2 YDEGEE. Trimming stripped 1 base from V and 2 bases from J, with 9 bases between. In nucleotides, the CDR3 is TGTGCCAGCAGCTTGACCGGCAGAAACTATGGCTACACCTTC. Amino acids: CASSLTGRNYGYTF.

The chain joins TRBV18 to TRBJ2-1; D is unresolved. V dropped 2 bases and J dropped 9 bases, with 11 bases sitting between them. Germline V gene sequence: CDR1 KGHSH, CDR2 LQKENI. CDR3 size: 13 residues. The CDR3 DNA is TGTGCCAGCTCACCATCGGGTGGCGGTGAGCAGTTCTTC. Translated, it gives CASSPSGGGEQFF.